This T cell receptor beta chain was identified in a study of sequential checkpoint blockade in melanoma. Study-wide context: TCRbeta immunosequencing was performed on DNA from around 96 pretreatment melanoma tumor samples. Matched biopsies came pretreatment and at week 13 for about two dozen patients.

V trimming: 2 bases; J trimming: 3 bases; junction bases outside the gene matches: 4. This CDR3 has 15 residues. Germline V gene data show CDR1 as MNHGY and CDR2 as SAAAGT. This clone appeared a few times. This table comes from immunoSEQ multiplex PCR, and its TCRdb copy is limited to in-frame clones, with some not included. The sample has about 5,100 clones, roughly 24% seen once. The treatment here: randomized to nivolumab then ipilimumab (arm A) or the reverse (arm B). None of the patients previously received DNA-damaging chemotherapy. This chain connects TRBV6-8 to TRBJ1-5; 7 bases match TRBD1. The receptor's source is a human donor with melanoma. Sequenced here: tumor tissue (inferred from file names), sampled from a patient given nivolumab and ipilimumab in sequence. The CDR3 DNA reads TGTGCCAGCAGTTACCGGGACAGAAACAATCAGCCCCAGCATTTT. Translation: CASSYRDRNNQPQHF.